The 13 T cell receptor beta chains given below trace back to one sample, sequenced in a study of tissue T cells after allogeneic stem cell transplantation. Only in-frame clones appear in the TCRdb table, and some are missing; sequencing was by immunoSEQ multiplex PCR. The data show some 48,000 clones, with roughly 73% seen just once and around 0.6% held by the top ten. Input material: sorted cells pooled from one or two spleens. These receptors were taken from a pool of C57BL/6 mice in good health.

This clone showed up just a few times. Gene names are mouse gene names. Sequencing ends 1 residue short of the CDR3 end; the germline J gene provides the rest. The rearrangement uses TRBV2 and TRBJ1-3, with D possibly TRBD1 on 6 matching bases. The CDR3 is 15 residues long. Trimming took off 1 base at V and 0 bases at J, with 7 bases between the two ends. Germline V lookup: CDR1 LGHNA, CDR2 YSYQKL. CDR3 bases read: TGTGCCAGCAGCCAAGGGACAGCTTCTGGAAATACGCTCTAT. Translation gives CASSQGTASGNTLY. The entire CDR3 is CASSQGTASGNTLYF.

With respect to this clone: Genes and germline are mouse. The read halts 1 residue ahead of the CDR3 end, with the missing end drawn from the germline J gene. The rearrangement links TRBV29 to TRBJ1-3; TRBD1 agrees at 11 bases. There are 14 residues in the CDR3. Trimming cost V 6 bases and J 4 bases; bases outside gene matches: 2. From germline, CDR1 is MSHET and CDR2 SYDVDS. CDR3 DNA, as far as it was read: TGTGCTAGCAGGGACAGGGGGCGAGGAAATACGCTCTAT. It encodes CASRDRGRGNTLY. The complete CDR3 protein is CASRDRGRGNTLYF.

With respect to this clone: Mouse names are used for the genes. The read gets to within 1 residue of the CDR3 end, and the germline J gene fills in the rest. The gene calls are TRBV16 and TRBJ1-1, with a weak D call TRBD1 (6 bases). The CDR3 loop spans 14 amino acids. V was clipped by 5 bases and J by 3 bases, with 13 bases between them. CDR1 SGHSA and CDR2 FRNQAP come from the germline V gene. Partial CDR3 DNA: TGTGCAAGCAGCCCCCAGGGGAGGGACACAGAAGTCTTC. It yields the protein CASSPQGRDTEVF. Given in full, the CDR3 is CASSPQGRDTEVFF.

Comment on this clone: Any gene name here is a mouse gene name. The read comes to an end 1 residue before the CDR3 does, leaving the germline J gene to fill in the end. The chain is built from TRBV13-2 and TRBJ1-1, with 7 bases matching TRBD1. CDR1 and CDR2 (germline): NNHNN, SYGAGS (reference sequence). The CDR3 has 14 residues. V dropped 0 bases and J dropped 4; count of bases not matched to a gene: 3. CDR3: CASGDAGGGTEVFF. CDR3 DNA (partial): TGTGCCAGCGGTGATGCAGGGGGGGGCACAGAAGTCTTC.

As for this clone: Mouse gene names and germline throughout. The read comes to an end 1 residue before the CDR3 does, leaving the germline J gene to fill in the end. The rearrangement uses TRBV17 and TRBJ2-7; TRBD1 matches at 10 bases. Germline-derived CDR1 and CDR2 are MNHDT and YYDKIL. The CDR3 contains 13 residues. Trimming took 5 bases from V and 3 from J; bases not matched to a gene: 1. The CDR3 is CASSWDRGYEQYF. The part of the CDR3 DNA that was read is TGTGCTAGCAGTTGGGACAGGGGCTATGAACAGTAC. Full variable domain (remainder filled in from reference TRBV17 and TRBJ2-7): DTTVKQNPRYKLARVGKPVNLICSQTMNHDTMYWYQKKPNQAPKLLLFYYDKILNREADTFEKFQSSRPNNSFCSLYIGSAGLEYSAMYLCASSWDRGYEQYFGPGTRLTVL.

For this clone: Germline and genes here are mouse. The CDR3 sequence is CASGGSGTGGTTQYF. CDR3 DNA (partial): TGTGCCAGCGGTGGTTCCGGGACAGGGGGCACCACCCAGTAC. The chain uses TRBV13-2 and TRBJ2-5; 12 bases are a match to TRBD1. The read ends 1 residue shy of where the CDR3 ends; the end is completed using the germline J gene. CDR3 length: 15 amino acids. V gave up 3 bases and J gave up 8 bases; unmatched junction bases: 7. Germline CDR1 NNHNN, CDR2 SYGAGS (reference sequence).

As to this clone: Genes and germline are mouse. Read data end 1 residue before the CDR3 end; the end is taken from the germline J gene. V is TRBV13-3 and J is TRBJ1-3, with TRBD1 as a possible D gene (6 bases). V shed 0 bases and J shed 0 bases, with 10 bases lying between them. Germline V gene data show CDR1 as NNHDY and CDR2 as SYVADS. CDR3 length: 16 amino acids. This CDR3 is CASSDGGHFSGNTLYF. The covered CDR3 bases are TGTGCCAGCAGTGATGGGGGACATTTTTCTGGAAATACGCTCTAT.

Regarding this clone: The gene names given are mouse names. From the germline J gene comes the end of the CDR3, since the read stops 1 residue before it. The V and J genes are TRBV13-3 and TRBJ1-4; 7 bases line up with TRBD1. Trimming at V came to 3 bases and at J to 6 bases, leaving 5 bases not matched to a gene. CDR3 length equals 14 residues. Germline CDR1 and CDR2: NNHDY and SYVADS. CDR3 loop: CASSGQGGDERLFF. CDR3 DNA (partial): TGTGCCAGCAGTGGACAGGGAGGAGACGAAAGATTATTT.

Of note for this clone: Mouse germline and gene names are used. The DNA ends 1 residue before the CDR3 does, and the rest of the CDR3 is filled in from the germline J gene. The chain has TRBV5 and TRBJ2-5; 10 bases map to TRBD1. Germline V CDR1 and CDR2: LGHNA, YNLKQL (reference sequence). Trimming removed 3 bases from V and 7 bases from J; junction bases left unmatched: 4. CDR3 length: 14 residues. CDR3 region: CASSQTGGAYTQYF. CDR3 bases read: TGTGCCAGCAGCCAGACAGGGGGCGCTTACACCCAGTAC.

This clone appeared a few times. All gene names here are mouse names. From the germline J gene comes the end of the CDR3, since the read stops 1 residue before it. The chain carries TRBV16 and TRBJ2-7; D is possibly TRBD2 (5 bases). The CDR3 has 13 residues. The germline gives CDR1 SGHSA, CDR2 FRNQAP. Trimming cost V 2 bases and J 1 base, with 6 bases left between them. The CDR3 spells CASSLSGSYEQYF. The DNA read from the CDR3 is TGTGCAAGCAGCTTATCTGGGTCCTATGAACAGTAC.

About this clone itself: Gene labels here are mouse ones. The observed sequence ends 1 residue before the CDR3 terminus, with the missing tail filled in from the germline J gene. V gene TRBV1 combines with J gene TRBJ1-1; 8 nucleotides agree with TRBD1. J was trimmed by 4 bases and V by 3 bases; bases with no gene match: 7. CDR1 and CDR2 from the germline V gene are NSQYPW and LRSPGD (reference sequence). The CDR3 totals 15 residues. This CDR3 reads CTCSAPGTGGTEVFF. The covered CDR3 bases are TGCACCTGCAGTGCTCCCGGGACAGGAGGCACAGAAGTCTTC. Using reference TRBV1 and TRBJ1-1 for the parts outside the CDR3, the full variable domain is VTLLEQNPRWRLVPRGQAVNLRCILKNSQYPWMSWYQQDLQKQLQWLFTLRSPGDKEVKSLPGADYLATRVTDTELRLQVANMSQGRTLYCTCSAPGTGGTEVFFGKGTRLTVV.

As to this clone: Any gene name here is a mouse gene name. The read ends 1 residue before the CDR3 terminus; that terminus is restored from the germline J gene. The chain combines TRBV13-2 with TRBJ1-3; the match to TRBD1 covers 7 bases. Germline V lookup: CDR1 NNHNN, CDR2 SYGAGS (reference sequence). V dropped 4 bases and J dropped 2; count of bases not matched to a gene: 6. The CDR3 extends over 15 amino acids. The CDR3 sequence is CASGPPQGAGNTLYF. The CDR3 DNA, read in part, is TGTGCCAGCGGTCCCCCCCAGGGGGCTGGAAATACGCTCTAT.

This clone has only a few counts. The germline and genes are mouse ones. The read ends 1 residue shy of where the CDR3 ends; the end is completed using the germline J gene. The chain couples TRBV13-2 to TRBJ2-7; D not resolved. The germline V and J ends were trimmed by 1 base and 0 bases, with 11 bases remaining between them. From germline, CDR1 is NNHNN and CDR2 SYGAGS (reference sequence). This CDR3 is built from 15 residues. CDR3 region: CASGDRGSSSYEQYF. The sequenced part of the CDR3 DNA is TGTGCCAGCGGTGATAGAGGCAGCAGCTCCTATGAACAGTAC.